This TCR beta chain appears in the sequencing data of a study of blood T cell repertoires in COVID-19. J was trimmed by 4 bases and V by 5 bases; bases with no gene match: 3. Germline assignment: CDR1 SGDLS and CDR2 YYNGEE. The CDR3 extends over 13 amino acids. Using immunoSEQ multiplex PCR, the repertoire was profiled, and TCRdb retains in-frame clones only, with some absent. Found here are 250,000 or so clones, around 84% of them singletons; the top ten hold approximately 2.4%. The specimen was peripheral blood. The chain recombines TRBV9 with TRBJ2-5; 9 bases align to TRBD1. This sequence was found in a man in his forties who had recovered from COVID-19. The CDR3 sequence: CASSRDRAETQYF. Here the CDR3 DNA reads TGTGCCAGCAGTAGGGACAGGGCAGAGACCCAGTACTTC.